The 11 T cell receptor beta chains in this list originate from one sample, sequenced in a study of beta chain features in type 1 diabetes listed by TCRdb under 2018. Libraries were made using the immunoSEQ multiplex PCR assay. The entire amount of isolated RNA was reverse transcribed using the High Capacity cDNA Reverse Transcription Kit, so the sequenced TCRB transcripts were expressed ones. TCRdb took over this immuneACCESS table, retaining in-frame rearrangements with V and J assigned. Such tables are incomplete; in checked studies, under half of the missing clones stem from an unresolved V gene, and the remainder is unexplained. The sample table holds about 410,000 clones, of which more than 11% were seen once. The ten largest clones add up to about 0.034% of the sample. Sequencing was carried out using naive CD4+ T cells from blood. The cell subset or site tag for this specimen amounts to: true naive CD4+ T cells. All receptors come from a man aged 25-45 years in good health.

This clone has a handful of counts. The genes are TRBV27 and TRBJ1-3; D is unclear. Germline CDR1 and CDR2: MNHEY and SMNVEV (reference sequence). Between the trimmed V and J ends, which lost 5 bases and 1 base, there was a span of 9 bases. The CDR3 loop spans 14 amino acids. The CDR3 bases are TGTGCCAGCAGTGGCGGGAGGTCTGGAAACACCATATATTTT. This codes for CASSGGRSGNTIYF.

The gene calls are TRBV21-1 and TRBJ2-5; the table assigns TRBD2, which was not confirmed against the DNA. TRBV21-1 is a recognized pseudogene. This CDR3 is 18 amino acids long. The CDR3 DNA is TGTGCCAGGACCTTAGCGGGAGCGTTCATCCTTGTTCAAGAGACCCAGTACTTC. Amino acid sequence: CARTLAGAFILVQETQYF.

The genes are TRBV7-2 and TRBJ2-1; no firm D call. The CDR3 has 14 residues. V lost 5 bases and J 10 bases, leaving 18 bases between the germline ends. Germline V gene data show CDR1 as SGHTA and CDR2 as FQGNSA. The CDR3: CASSQARMGTEQFF. CDR3 nucleotide sequence: TGTGCCAGCAGCCAAGCTCGCATGGGAACAGAGCAGTTCTTC. Complete variable domain (other parts from reference TRBV7-2 and TRBJ2-1): GAGVSQSPSNKVTEKGKDVELRCDPISGHTALYWYRQSLGQGLEFLIYFQGNSAPDKSGLPSDRFSAERTGGSVSTLTIQRTQQEDSAVYLCASSQARMGTEQFFGPGTRLTVL.

This clone was detected a few times. The chain couples TRBV20-1 to TRBJ2-4; D is ambiguous. Germline V lookup: CDR1 DFQATT, CDR2 SNEGSKA (reference sequence). The CDR3 is made up of 11 amino acids. The V and J ends lost 6 bases and 10 bases respectively, with 13 bases between them. The CDR3 coding sequence is TGCAGTGCAGACATGGCTAAAATTCAGTACTTC. Translation gives CSADMAKIQYF.

This clone has just a few counts. This sequence joins TRBV29-1 and TRBJ2-7, with TRBD1 identical over 9 bases. Unmatched junction bases numbered 7, after V lost 7 bases and J lost 0 bases. Germline values: CDR1 SQVTM, CDR2 ANQGSEA. The CDR3 spans 14 residues. CDR3 DNA: TGCAGCGCCCTACAGGGGGCGGGCTCCTACGAGCAGTACGTC. Encoded protein: CSALQGAGSYEQYV.

This clone was counted only a few times. This chain joins TRBV23-1 and TRBJ2-6, with 8 positions matching TRBD1. TRBV23-1 is an ORF for which the function is uncertain. V shed 0 bases and J 2 bases; nucleotides not matched to a gene: 3. CDR3 size: 17 residues. CDR3 region: CASSQSTGVAGANVLTF. The DNA of the CDR3 is TGCGCCAGCAGTCAATCGACAGGGGTCGCTGGGGCCAACGTCCTGACTTTC.

CDR3 protein: CAVRLGEVAFF. CDR3 DNA: TGTGCTGTGAGGTTGGGGGAAGTAGCTTTCTTT. The V and J genes are TRBV30 and TRBJ1-1; TRBD1 might be the D (5 bases). This CDR3 region has 11 residues. The V gene's germline CDR1 is GTSNPN and CDR2 SVGIG (reference sequence). The whole variable domain, remainder taken from reference TRBV30 and TRBJ1-1, is SQTIHQWPATLVQPVGSPLSLECTVEGTSNPNLYWYRQAAGRGLQLLFYSVGIGQISSEVPQNLSASRPQDRQFILSSKKLLLSDSGFYLCAVRLGEVAFFGQGTRLTVV.

The chain employs TRBV11-2 and TRBJ2-7; 10 positions match TRBD1. This CDR3 is built from 16 residues. Per germline, CDR1 SGHAT and CDR2 FQNNGV. After removal of 5 bases from V and 6 bases from J, the junction contained 13 bases not matched to a gene. In DNA, the CDR3 is TGTGCCAGCAGCCCGAAGAGTGGGACAGGGGTGTTCGAGCAGTACTTC. Encoded protein: CASSPKSGTGVFEQYF.

The CDR3 here is CASILTRDSVSYEQYF. CDR3 coding DNA: TGTGCCAGCATCCTAACCCGGGACAGCGTCTCCTACGAGCAGTACTTC. The rearrangement links TRBV7-8 to TRBJ2-7; TRBD1 matches at 7 bases. The germline V gene has CDR1 SGHVS and CDR2 FQNEAQ. Unmatched junction bases numbered 12, after V lost 7 bases and J lost 0 bases. There are 16 residues in the CDR3.

This chain uses TRBV2 with TRBJ2-7, with D uncertain. V was trimmed by 2 bases and J by 6 bases, leaving 5 bases between them. CDR3 length: 11 amino acids. Germline-derived CDR1 and CDR2 are SNHLY and FYNNEI. DNA for the CDR3: TGTGCCAGCAGTGAAACGGTCGAGCAGTACGTC. Its protein product is CASSETVEQYV.

This clone was detected only a few times. J is TRBJ1-1 and V is TRBV29-1; TRBD1 is a possible D gene (6 bases). V shed 4 bases and J shed 4 bases, with 13 bases lying between them. Per germline, CDR1 SQVTM and CDR2 ANQGSEA. This CDR3 spans 13 amino acids. For the CDR3, the DNA is TGCAGCGTTGCGCAGGGGAAGGGCACTGAAGCTTTCTTT. Translated, it gives CSVAQGKGTEAFF.